This TCR beta chain was observed in a study of CD8+CD57+ T cells in acquired aplastic anemia. CD8+CD57+ cell expansion, shown by flow cytometry, had occurred in the patients selected for sequencing. Severe acquired aplastic anemia was the diagnosis recorded for all patients. Study conclusions and caveats: The number of CD8+ CDR3 sequences shared by patients and controls was twenty-nine.

The TCR beta profiling, which covered VDJ combination and CDR3 sequence, was carried out using genomic DNA as the template. TCRdb reprocessed the reads with MiXCR, giving one entry per CDR3 protein. The table has 150,000 or so distinct CDR3 sequences, roughly 50% seen once. The V gene's germline CDR1 is SGHAT and CDR2 FQNNGV. With V trimmed by 1 base and J by 2 bases, 4 bases remained unmatched. CDR3 length: 15 amino acids. Points on this clonotype: Its specificity is not known.

The sample taken for sequencing was sorted CD4+, CD8+, or CD8+CD57+ T cells (not recorded which) from PBMCs. The sequence derives from a human donor with aplastic anemia. The chain employs TRBV11-2 and TRBJ2-7; TRBD2 aligns across 8 bases. CDR3 nucleotide sequence: TGTGCCAGCAGCTTAGTCACTAGCGGAACCTACGAGCAGTACTTC. It codes for CASSLVTSGTYEQYF.